One and the same sample provided the 2 T cell receptor beta chains below, sequenced in a study of CD8 T cells in Susac syndrome. Reverse transcription of about 0.5 to 1 ug RNA used random hexamers. Via MiXCR, TCRdb re-called the immunoSEQ multiplex PCR reads, giving one row per CDR3 protein. The sample carries approximately 130,000 distinct CDR3 sequences, roughly 89% recorded once. The sequencing sample was made of CD8+ T cells from PBMCs. These receptors were collected from a human donor with multiple sclerosis.

The chain has TRBV6-6 and TRBJ2-3, with a possible D match to TRBD2 (6 bases). This CDR3 region has 14 residues. Germline values: CDR1 MNHNY, CDR2 SVGAGI (reference sequence). V shed 6 bases and J shed 4 bases, with 14 bases lying between them. In DNA, the CDR3 is TGTGCCAGCAGCGCCTCTGGAGGGGCAGATACGCAGTATTTT. Residues: CASSASGGADTQYF.

On this clonotype: The DNA is left out, because the CDR3 cannot be placed on it with certainty; the CDR3 is given as TCRdb lists it. The chain links TRBV6-5 to TRBJ2-4. The CDR3 extends over 16 residues, inclusive of both ends. Looked up from germline, CDR1 is MNHEY and CDR2 is SVGAGI. CDR3 residues: CASSSSRVLAKNIQYF.